This T cell receptor beta chain was recovered during a study of T cell responses to AZD1222 COVID-19 vaccine. On this clone: What it recognizes is unknown.

Repertoires were generated with immunoSEQ multiplex PCR, while TCRdb's copy carries only in-frame clones and drops some. The repertoire holds about 140,000 clones, more than 85% seen once, with 3.5% to 4.5% in the top ten. General study findings and limits: The CD4 TCRs associated with vaccination extended across spike and predominated at 160-218 and 743-854.

Deletions cut 8 bases from V and 4 bases from J, with 15 bases between. The CDR3 length is 14 residues. Germline values: CDR1 MNHEY, CDR2 SVGAGI. The receptor comes from an adult who received the AZD1222 COVID-19 vaccine. The chain uses TRBV6-5 and TRBJ2-4; either TRBD1 or TRBD2 may supply D (5 bases each). Source: peripheral blood, taken 28 days after the second AZD1222 dose. In nucleotides, the CDR3 is TGTGCCAGCCTTCACCCGGGACCTAAAAACATTCAGTACTTC. Protein product: CASLHPGPKNIQYF.